The 21 T cell receptor beta chains given below trace back to one sample, sequenced in a study of cytomegalovirus exposure and HLA in healthy donors. The PCR used 60 Vbeta and 13 Jbeta primers. The repertoire was sequenced with immunoSEQ multiplex PCR; TCRdb's copy has only in-frame clones and lacks some. The sample includes 190,000 or so clones, roughly four fifths of them seen just once. Specimen: PBMCs. These receptors all stem from a man aged 50 to 59 in good health and CMV-seronegative.

This chain connects TRBV19 to TRBJ2-4; TRBD2 agrees at 10 bases. Germline-derived CDR1 and CDR2 are LNHDA and SQIVND (reference sequence). J gave up 4 bases and V 6 bases, and 15 bases lay outside the gene matches. The CDR3 spans 18 residues. CDR3 coding DNA: TGTGCCAGTAGCGACAGGGCTCTAGCGGGAGTCGGGAAAAACATTCAGTACTTC. Translating it yields CASSDRALAGVGKNIQYF.

The V call is TRBV7-9, the J call TRBJ2-3; 11 bases fit TRBD2. After removal of 7 bases from V and 2 bases from J, the junction contained 5 bases not matched to a gene. There are 15 residues in the CDR3. Germline loops: CDR1 SEHNR, CDR2 FQNEAQ (reference sequence). For the CDR3, the DNA is TGTGCCAGCAAGGGACTAGCGGATTACACAGATACGCAGTATTTT. Translation: CASKGLADYTDTQYF.

The chain combines TRBV29-1 with TRBJ1-2; 7 nucleotides match TRBD1. This CDR3 is 16 amino acids long. V shed 4 bases and J 5 bases; nucleotides not matched to a gene: 16. Germline V gene data show CDR1 as SQVTM and CDR2 as ANQGSEA. CDR3: CSVGGAGGFPSYGYTF. CDR3 nucleotide sequence: TGCAGCGTTGGAGGGGCAGGGGGGTTTCCTAGTTATGGCTACACCTTC.

The chain is built from TRBV2 and TRBJ1-6; TRBD1 might be the D (6 bases). Between the trimmed V and J ends, which lost 5 bases and 0 bases, there was a span of 11 bases. Germline assignment: CDR1 SNHLY and CDR2 FYNNEI. CDR3 length: 16 amino acids. This chain's CDR3 is CASSSQGSSYNSPLHF. Written as DNA, the CDR3 is TGTGCCAGCAGTTCCCAGGGGAGCTCCTATAATTCACCCCTCCACTTT.

The V call is TRBV5-1, the J call TRBJ2-5; TRBD2 matches 11 bases. J gave up 9 bases and V 0 bases, and 10 bases lay outside the gene matches. The germline CDR1 and CDR2 sequences are SGHRS and YFSETQ. This CDR3 has 16 amino acids. The CDR3 loop is CASSLETSGVKVPQYF. The CDR3 DNA is TGCGCCAGCAGCTTGGAGACTAGCGGGGTGAAAGTGCCCCAGTACTTC.

This chain connects TRBV30 to TRBJ2-5; TRBD2 matches at 9 bases. The germline CDR1 and CDR2 sequences are GTSNPN and SVGIG (reference sequence). This CDR3 region has 18 residues. Germline trimming cut 4 bases from V and 1 base from J; bases unmatched to any gene: 16. In nucleotides, the CDR3 is TGTGCCTGGACCGGGGGAGCTAGCGGGACGGCGGCCCAAGAGACCCAGTACTTC. It encodes CAWTGGASGTAAQETQYF.

The V call is TRBV28, the J call TRBJ2-5, with 8 bases fitting TRBD1. The J call may be wrong; the DNA end is better matched by TRBJ2-7. Germline CDR1 MDHEN, CDR2 SYDVKM. The CDR3 consists of 13 residues. This CDR3 is CASETGDRSEQYF. CDR3 nucleotide sequence: TGTGCCAGCGAGACAGGGGATCGGTCCGAGCAGTACTTC.

This rearrangement joins TRBV7-3 to TRBJ2-3, with 7 bases aligning to TRBD1. After removal of 3 bases from V and 5 bases from J, the junction contained 5 bases not matched to a gene. The CDR3 is 14 residues long. Per germline, CDR1 SGHTA and CDR2 FQGTGA. CDR3 nucleotides: TGTGCCAGCAGCTTCAGACAGGGCGGAGATACGCAGTATTTT. It codes for CASSFRQGGDTQYF.

Comment on this clone: The sample has other DNA sequences that encode this CDR3 too. This chain connects TRBV30 to TRBJ2-7; D is possibly TRBD2 (6 bases). This CDR3 has 14 residues. Germline V gene data show CDR1 as GTSNPN and CDR2 as SVGIG (reference sequence). The V gene lost 0 bases and the J gene lost 0 bases, with 9 bases spanning the gap. CDR3 loop: CAWSVGGSSYEQYF. In nucleotides, the CDR3 is TGTGCCTGGAGTGTGGGGGGTAGCTCCTACGAGCAGTACTTC.

The count of this clone is one. CDR3 nucleotide sequence: TGTGCCAGCAGCGTGGGGAGCTCCTACAATGAGCAGTTCTTC. Translated, it gives CASSVGSSYNEQFF. The chain combines TRBV14 with TRBJ2-1; weak D call: TRBD2 (5 bases). Germline V gives CDR1 SGHDN, CDR2 FVKESK. This CDR3 has 14 residues. Deletions cut 5 bases from V and 0 bases from J, with 8 bases between.

Written as DNA, the CDR3 is TGTGCCAGCTCACCGGGCGGGACAGGGAAAGAGACCCAGTACTTC. It codes for CASSPGGTGKETQYF. This sequence joins TRBV18 and TRBJ2-5; 9 positions agree with TRBD1. Germline CDR1 is KGHSH and CDR2 is LQKENI. Germline trimming cut 3 bases from V and 3 bases from J; bases unmatched to any gene: 5. The CDR3 totals 15 residues.

As regards this clone: A junction end diverges from the germline sequence, so it may reflect a read error. The chain links TRBV7-9 to TRBJ1-2, with TRBD1 as a possible D gene (5 bases). The CDR3 is made up of 14 amino acids. Germline V gene sequence: CDR1 SEHNR, CDR2 FQNEAQ (reference sequence). The CDR3 is CSSSSGTLNYGYTF. The CDR3 DNA reads TGTTCCAGCAGCTCAGGGACTTTGAACTATGGCTACACCTTC.

The gene calls are TRBV18 and TRBJ1-2; TRBD1 aligns across 9 bases. V lost 6 bases and J lost 4; bases outside the gene matches: 9. The CDR3 has 15 amino acids. Germline V gene lookup returns CDR1 KGHSH and CDR2 LQKENI. The DNA for the CDR3 is TGTGCCAGCTCGCTGGGACAGGGCTTGGGCTATGGCTACACCTTC. It codes for CASSLGQGLGYGYTF.

Points on this clone: The same CDR3 is also encoded by other DNA sequences in this sample. CDR3 bases: TGTGCCAGCAGCGTAGAAGGGGGTTTGAACACTGAAGCTTTCTTT. This translates into CASSVEGGLNTEAFF. The chain combines TRBV9 with TRBJ1-1; the D gene is possibly TRBD1 (6 bases). The CDR3 sequence is 15 residues long. From germline, CDR1 is SGDLS and CDR2 YYNGEE. Deletions cut 0 bases from V and 0 bases from J, with 9 bases between.

V usage is TRBV6-1 and J usage is TRBJ1-1, with D perhaps TRBD1 (6 bases). The CDR3 sequence is 15 residues long. Per the germline V gene, CDR1 is MNHNS and CDR2 is SASEGT. The V end was cut by 1 base, the J end by 0 bases, with 9 bases between. CDR3 sequence: CASSEGPGVNTEAFF. CDR3 sequence (DNA): TGTGCCAGCAGTGAAGGGCCAGGGGTGAACACTGAAGCTTTCTTT.

The rearrangement joins TRBV6-6 to TRBJ1-5; TRBD1 matches at 11 bases. V lost 4 bases, J lost 5 bases, and 7 bases stayed unmatched. This CDR3 is 16 amino acids long. Germline V lookup: CDR1 MNHNY, CDR2 SVGAGI (reference sequence). The CDR3 region is CASSFPGQGGYQPQHF. CDR3 nucleotides: TGTGCCAGCAGTTTTCCGGGACAGGGGGGTTATCAGCCCCAGCATTTT.

V gene TRBV7-9 combines with J gene TRBJ2-2; TRBD1 aligns across 8 bases. The V gene's germline CDR1 is SEHNR and CDR2 FQNEAQ (reference sequence). There are 15 residues in the CDR3. Trimming took 3 bases from V and 8 from J; bases not matched to a gene: 8. CDR3 residues: CASSFWTGPSGELFF. The DNA for the CDR3 is TGTGCCAGCAGCTTTTGGACAGGGCCCTCGGGGGAGCTGTTTTTT.

This chain joins TRBV7-8 and TRBJ2-7, with 10 positions matching TRBD1. The CDR3 is 14 residues long. Germline V lookup: CDR1 SGHVS, CDR2 FQNEAQ. J lost 3 bases, V lost 7 bases, and 6 bases had no gene match. CDR3 coding DNA: TGTGCCAGCAACCAAGGACAGGGGGTCTACGAGCAGTACTTC. Encoded protein: CASNQGQGVYEQYF.

This clone has more than one count but fewer than ten. The chain has TRBV6-5 and TRBJ1-1; D might be TRBD1 (6 bases). The germline gives CDR1 MNHEY, CDR2 SVGAGI. This CDR3 comprises 13 residues. V lost 7 bases to trimming and J lost 1 base, with 10 bases between them. CDR3 sequence (DNA): TGTGCCAGCAATAAGACAGGGAACACTGAAGCTTTCTTT. This gives the protein CASNKTGNTEAFF.

The chain links TRBV11-2 to TRBJ2-4; D perhaps matches TRBD1 (6 bases). Trimming removed 7 bases at V and 5 bases at J, with 15 bases between. The germline gives CDR1 SGHAT, CDR2 FQNNGV. The CDR3 length is 14 residues. Written as DNA, the CDR3 is TGTGCCAGCACACAACAGGGAGTCGAAAACATTCAGTACTTC. Protein: CASTQQGVENIQYF.

This chain connects TRBV11-2 to TRBJ1-2, with D perhaps matching TRBD1 (5 bases). Trimming took off 0 bases at V and 6 bases at J, with 14 bases between the two ends. In germline, CDR1 is SGHAT, CDR2 FQNNGV. The CDR3 is 15 amino acids. The chain's CDR3 is CASSLDIRGRNGYTF. The CDR3 DNA is TGTGCCAGCAGCTTAGATATTAGGGGTAGGAATGGCTACACCTTC.